These 29 T cell receptor beta chains were all obtained from the same sample, sequenced in a study of T-cell reconstitution after alpha-beta-depleted transplantation in children. Unique molecular identifiers were incorporated during preparation of the TCRbeta library. Via MiXCR, TCRdb re-called the PCR reads, giving one row per CDR3 protein. The sample contains 200,000 to 250,000 distinct CDR3 sequences, 8.2% of which appear only once. The specimen was PBMCs, mostly from graft donor cells, collected 180 days after TCRalphabeta/CD19-depleted stem cell transplant. The receptors stem from a male patient younger than 18 who had a stem cell transplant for acute lymphoblastic leukemia, so the T cells may come from the graft donor.

This clonotype was seen repeatedly, ten times or more. The chain links TRBV6-1 to TRBJ2-3; 10 bases are a match to TRBD2. V lost 6 bases, J lost 1 base, and 4 bases stayed unmatched. The CDR3 contains 15 residues. Germline CDR1 and CDR2: MNHNS and SASEGT. In DNA form, the CDR3 reads TGTGCCAGCAGGTTCCTAGCGGGGGGCACAGATACGCAGTATTTT. Translating gives CASRFLAGGTDTQYF.

This clonotype was recorded at least ten times. The gene calls are TRBV5-1 and TRBJ2-1; D is perhaps TRBD1 (5 bases). The CDR3 sequence is 14 residues long. The V end lost 3 bases, the J end lost 8 bases, and 15 bases lay between the germline ends. The V gene's germline CDR1 is SGHRS and CDR2 YFSETQ. The CDR3 spells CASSYSGATDEQFF. The CDR3 DNA is TGCGCCAGCAGCTATTCTGGGGCGACGGATGAGCAGTTCTTC.

This clonotype was seen at least ten times. The chain employs TRBV10-3 and TRBJ2-5, with 8 bases lining up with TRBD2. Germline lookup yields CDR1 ENHRY and CDR2 SYGVKD. This CDR3 has 18 residues. Trimming cost V 0 bases and J 2 bases; bases outside gene matches: 11. CDR3 nucleotides: TGTGCCATCAGTGAGTCAGGCGGGAGGAGCGTTGGACAAGAGACCCAGTACTTC. It translates to CAISESGGRSVGQETQYF.

This clonotype came up many times. The chain is built from TRBV9 and TRBJ2-3, with D unclear. The germline V gene has CDR1 SGDLS and CDR2 YYNGEE. This CDR3 contains 15 residues. V lost 3 bases and J 1 base, leaving 12 bases between the germline ends. CDR3 sequence reads: CASSELDHRTDTQYF. Written as DNA, the CDR3 is TGTGCCAGCAGCGAGCTCGATCATCGCACAGATACGCAGTATTTT.

This clonotype was recorded many times. The chain joins TRBV6-5 to TRBJ1-5; D not resolved. The CDR3 spans 15 residues. The germline V gene has CDR1 MNHEY and CDR2 SVGAGI. V was trimmed by 0 bases and J by 4 bases, leaving 10 bases between them. The DNA for the CDR3 is TGTGCCAGCAGTTACTCCGAGGGAAGAAATCAGCCCCAGCATTTT. Translation: CASSYSEGRNQPQHF.

This clonotype was recorded a few times. The chain joins TRBV28 to TRBJ2-7; TRBD1 matches 10 bases. The V segment lost 8 bases and the J segment 3 bases; nucleotides outside the gene matches: 19. The germline CDR1 and CDR2 sequences are MDHEN and SYDVKM. There are 18 residues in the CDR3. CDR3 amino acids: CASLPSGQGRGKNYEQYF. The CDR3 nucleotides are TGTGCCAGCTTACCCTCGGGACAGGGGCGGGGGAAAAACTACGAGCAGTACTTC.

This clonotype came up many times. The genes are TRBV7-2 and TRBJ2-5; tentative D call: TRBD1 (5 bases). This CDR3 contains 15 residues. Germline CDR1 is SGHTA and CDR2 is FQGNSA. Trimming stripped 1 base from V and 5 bases from J, with 14 bases between. Written as DNA, the CDR3 is TGTGCCAGCAGCTTAGACCCGACAGTTCGTGAGACCCAGTACTTC. This encodes CASSLDPTVRETQYF.

The sample holds many counts of this clonotype. This chain connects TRBV4-3 to TRBJ2-3; possibly TRBD1 for D (5 bases). The CDR3 has 17 amino acids. Germline V CDR1 and CDR2: LGHNA, YSLEER. Deletions cut 0 bases from V and 3 bases from J, with 16 bases between. CDR3 sequence: CASSQDLPGHVTDTQYF. CDR3 DNA: TGCGCCAGCAGCCAAGATCTACCCGGACACGTTACAGATACGCAGTATTTT.

Of note for this clonotype: No conserved phenylalanine or tryptophan ends this CDR3, so it is likely a read error. The chain uses TRBV20-1 and TRBJ1-1; D is undetermined. Germline V gene data show CDR1 as DFQATT and CDR2 as SNEGSKA (reference sequence). The length of the CDR3 is 11 residues. V was shortened by 5 bases and J by 0 bases, with 4 bases between the two germline ends. This CDR3 is CSAPVNTEAFL. CDR3 coding DNA: TGCAGTGCTCCGGTGAACACTGAAGCTTTCCTT.

This clonotype was observed at least ten times. The V and J genes are TRBV28 and TRBJ1-5, with 7 bases fitting TRBD1. The CDR3 consists of 13 residues. Losses at the gene ends were 2 bases for V and 5 bases for J; bases not matched to a gene: 0. Germline loops: CDR1 MDHEN, CDR2 SYDVKM. CDR3 in DNA: TGTGCCAGCAGTTTACAGGGGGATCAGCCCCAGCATTTT. Translating gives CASSLQGDQPQHF.

This clonotype was seen repeatedly, ten times or more. This rearrangement joins TRBV12-3 or TRBV12-4 to TRBJ2-3; D is ambiguous. There are 14 residues in the CDR3. Between the trimmed V and J ends, which lost 5 bases and 4 bases, there was a span of 13 bases. This CDR3 is CASSPYSRSDTQYF. The CDR3 coding sequence is TGTGCCAGCAGTCCCTACAGCCGCTCAGATACGCAGTATTTT.

This clonotype occurred many times. The genes are TRBV4-1 and TRBJ2-7, with unresolved D. Germline loops: CDR1 MGHRA, CDR2 YSYEKL. The CDR3 has 13 amino acids. Deletions cut 1 base from V and 4 bases from J, with 8 bases between. This chain's CDR3 is CASSQAPLYEQYF. For the CDR3, the DNA is TGCGCCAGCAGCCAAGCGCCCCTGTACGAGCAGTACTTC.

This clonotype was picked up many times. V gene TRBV4-1 combines with J gene TRBJ1-5, with 9 positions matching TRBD1. The CDR3 sequence is 18 residues long. V shed 4 bases and J 0 bases; nucleotides not matched to a gene: 10. Germline V gives CDR1 MGHRA, CDR2 YSYEKL. CDR3 sequence reads: CASSPGTGKGLSNQPQHF. The CDR3 coding sequence is TGCGCCAGCAGCCCTGGGACAGGGAAGGGACTTAGCAATCAGCCCCAGCATTTT.

Many counts were recorded for this clonotype. V is TRBV11-2 and J is TRBJ2-2; 10 nucleotides align to TRBD1. With V trimmed by 5 bases and J by 6 bases, 6 bases remained unmatched. The CDR3 has 15 residues. Germline V gene sequence: CDR1 SGHAT, CDR2 FQNNGV. CDR3 loop: CASSPVGQGAGELFF. DNA of the CDR3: TGTGCCAGCAGCCCCGTAGGACAGGGGGCCGGGGAGCTGTTTTTT.

This rearrangement joins TRBV3-1 to TRBJ1-2; 7 nucleotides agree with TRBD1. The CDR3 length is 15 residues. Germline V gives CDR1 LGHDT, CDR2 YNNKEL (reference sequence). Trimming removed 2 bases from V and 6 bases from J; junction bases left unmatched: 9. The CDR3 loop reads CASSQNGQAKDGYTF. Here the CDR3 DNA reads TGTGCCAGCAGCCAAAATGGACAGGCAAAAGATGGCTACACCTTC.

This chain connects TRBV6-2 or TRBV6-3 to TRBJ2-1; 15 positions agree with TRBD2. Germline CDR1 is MNHEY and CDR2 is SVGEGT. The CDR3 contains 23 residues. V shed 0 bases and J 6 bases; nucleotides not matched to a gene: 21. CDR3 in DNA: TGTGCCAGCAGTTACTCGCAACGGGACAGGCACGGACTAGCGGGGGGGCCCCCCAATGAGCAGTTCTTC. As protein: CASSYSQRDRHGLAGGPPNEQFF.

As to this clonotype: Possible read error: a much larger clone is one base away. The chain carries TRBV18 and TRBJ2-2; TRBD1 aligns across 9 bases. Per the germline V gene, CDR1 is KGHSH and CDR2 is LQKENI. This CDR3 has 17 amino acids. The CDR3 loop reads CASSPMPGTGSTGELSF. CDR3 coding DNA: TGTGCCAGCTCACCAATGCCGGGGACAGGGAGCACCGGGGAGCTGTCTTTT.

At least ten counts were recorded for this clonotype. The chain has TRBV5-6 and TRBJ2-2; TRBD2 might be the D (5 bases). Germline lookup yields CDR1 SGHDT and CDR2 YYEEEE. V lost 0 bases, J lost 3 bases, and 15 bases lay in between. The CDR3 has 17 residues. The CDR3 bases are TGTGCCAGCAGCTTGGTAACGGGCCTCGGGGACACCGGGGAGCTGTTTTTT. Translation: CASSLVTGLGDTGELFF.

At least ten counts were recorded for this clonotype. V is TRBV10-3 and J is TRBJ2-7, with TRBD2 identical over 9 bases. The germline V gene encodes CDR1 ENHRY and CDR2 SYGVKD. Losses at the gene ends were 8 bases for V and 3 bases for J; bases not matched to a gene: 8. This CDR3 is 14 amino acids long. CDR3 bases: TGTGCCATCCGACAGCGGGAGGACGGCTACGAGCAGTACTTC. This codes for CAIRQREDGYEQYF.

This clonotype occurred many times. The chain links TRBV28 to TRBJ1-1; 10 bases align to TRBD1. Germline V lookup: CDR1 MDHEN, CDR2 SYDVKM. Germline trimming cut 6 bases from V and 0 bases from J; bases unmatched to any gene: 7. This CDR3 region has 16 residues. The CDR3, as DNA: TGTGCCAGCAGCGACCGGGACAGGGGCATGAACACTGAAGCTTTCTTT. Protein product: CASSDRDRGMNTEAFF.

This clonotype was found many times. This chain links TRBV3-1 with TRBJ2-1; 7 nucleotides line up with TRBD2. Germline V lookup: CDR1 LGHDT, CDR2 YNNKEL (reference sequence). V dropped 2 bases and J dropped 7; count of bases not matched to a gene: 5. There are 14 residues in the CDR3. This chain's CDR3 is CASSQRLAKNEQFF. CDR3 DNA sequence: TGTGCCAGCAGCCAACGACTAGCTAAGAATGAGCAGTTCTTC.

Many counts were recorded for this clonotype. The rearrangement links TRBV7-6 to TRBJ2-2; TRBD2 matches 9 bases. CDR3 length: 15 amino acids. V lost 5 bases and J lost 4; bases outside the gene matches: 5. Germline V gene lookup returns CDR1 SGHVS and CDR2 FNYEAQ. The CDR3 DNA reads as TGTGCCAGCAGCCGACTAGCGGAGATCACCGGGGAGCTGTTTTTT. This sequence encodes CASSRLAEITGELFF. Together with reference TRBV7-6 and TRBJ2-2, the CDR3 gives the full variable domain: GAGVSQSPRYKVTKRGQDVALRCDPISGHVSLYWYRQALGQGPEFLTYFNYEAQQDKSGLPNDRFSAERPEGSISTLTIQRTEQRDSAMYRCASSRLAEITGELFFGEGSRLTVL.

This clonotype was recorded at least ten times. V usage is TRBV10-3 and J usage is TRBJ2-1, with 11 positions matching TRBD1. Germline V lookup: CDR1 ENHRY, CDR2 SYGVKD. With V trimmed by 10 bases and J by 7 bases, 6 bases remained unmatched. The CDR3 spans 13 residues. DNA for the CDR3: TGTGCCAACGCCGGGACAGGGGGAAATGAGCAGTTCTTC. It translates to CANAGTGGNEQFF.

There are many counts of this clonotype. This chain uses TRBV29-1 with TRBJ1-2; TRBD1 might be the D (6 bases). Germline CDR1 SQVTM, CDR2 ANQGSEA. Trimming shortened V by 6 bases and J by 6 bases, and 17 bases separated the two germline ends. This CDR3 spans 13 amino acids. For the CDR3, the DNA is TGCAGCGTCCGGGGCAGGGGAGGGGATGGCTACACCTTC. This codes for CSVRGRGGDGYTF.

This clonotype was seen ten or more times. With a much larger clone just one base away, this may be a read error. This rearrangement joins TRBV7-3 to TRBJ2-2; D could derive from TRBD1 or TRBD2 (6 bases each). Looked up from germline, CDR1 is SGHTA and CDR2 is FQGTGA. The CDR3 is made up of 18 amino acids. The V end lost 5 bases, the J end lost 2 bases, and 21 bases lay between the germline ends. For the CDR3, the DNA is TGTGCCAGCAGCCACCCGACTAACGGGGGCCGTAACACCGGGGAGCTGTTTTTT. This encodes CASSHPTNGGRNTGELFF.

This clonotype was observed at least ten times. This chain uses TRBV5-5 with TRBJ2-7, with 8 bases matching TRBD2. V lost 4 bases, J lost 0 bases, and 6 bases stayed unmatched. This CDR3 has 15 amino acids. Per the germline V gene, CDR1 is SGHKS and CDR2 is YYEKEE (reference sequence). DNA for the CDR3: TGTGCCAGCAGCCCGACTAGCGCGAGCTCCTACGAGCAGTACTTC. Protein: CASSPTSASSYEQYF.

The sample holds many counts of this clonotype. The chain employs TRBV5-4 and TRBJ2-7; 8 nucleotides align to TRBD1. The CDR3 loop spans 15 amino acids. The germline V gene has CDR1 SGHNT and CDR2 YYREEE (reference sequence). The J segment lost 6 bases and the V segment lost 2 bases, leaving 10 bases of the junction unmatched. CDR3 sequence reads: CASSFWQGAVIEQYF. The DNA for the CDR3 is TGTGCCAGCAGCTTCTGGCAGGGGGCTGTCATCGAGCAGTACTTC.

This clonotype was counted ten times or more. V is TRBV7-9 and J is TRBJ2-1; D may be TRBD2 (6 bases). The germline gives CDR1 SEHNR, CDR2 FQNEAQ (reference sequence). The ends were cut back, 5 bases at V and 9 bases at J, with 11 bases in the middle. The CDR3 contains 12 residues. CDR3 coding DNA: TGTGCCAGCAGCCGAGGAGGGATTGAGCAGTTCTTC. The encoded protein is CASSRGGIEQFF. Combining the CDR3 with reference TRBV7-9 and TRBJ2-1 gives the whole variable domain DTGVSQNPRHKITKRGQNVTFRCDPISEHNRLYWYRQTLGQGPEFLTYFQNEAQLEKSRLLSDRFSAERPKGSFSTLEIQRTEQGDSAMYLCASSRGGIEQFFGPGTRLTVL.

The chain combines TRBV18 with TRBJ2-5, with D unresolved. This CDR3 spans 13 amino acids. The ends were cut back, 1 base at V and 4 bases at J, with 7 bases in the middle. Germline assignment: CDR1 KGHSH and CDR2 LQKENI. The CDR3 DNA follows: TGTGCCAGCTCACCACGTGCAGCAGAGACCCAGTACTTC. Translation: CASSPRAAETQYF.